This T cell receptor beta chain was captured in a study of blood T cell repertoires in COVID-19. The wider study: Acute and convalescent COVID-19 samples came from the United States, Italy and Spain. Sources were T cells, B-cell-depleted T cells, or PBMCs; the material itself was cDNA or gDNA.

In the original processing: For nucleated cells, counts were estimated from reference gene primer amplification. Clones were read by immunoSEQ multiplex PCR, and TCRdb kept only the in-frame ones, dropping some. V and J calls and clone size follow that table, whereas D and trimming were derived from the DNA. This sample carries some 96,000 clones, just under 85% of them seen once, and the ten largest clones take 13%. The CDR3 spans 15 residues. The germline CDR1 and CDR2 sequences are MNHEY and SVGAGI. Trimming took 2 bases from V and 3 from J; bases not matched to a gene: 1. The TCR comes from a man aged 45-65 years with active or convalescent COVID-19. Sequenced material: peripheral blood. This chain links TRBV6-5 with TRBJ2-3; TRBD2 matches 11 bases. CDR3 nucleotide sequence: TGTGCCAGCAGTTACGCTAGCGGGAGGACAGATACGCAGTATTTT. This encodes CASSYASGRTDTQYF.